Listed below are T cell receptor beta chains from one sample, sequenced in a study of T cells in Graves' hyperthyroidism and ophthalmopathy. MiXCR, run by TCRdb on the multiplex PCR reads, gives a single entry per CDR3 protein. The data contain roughly 500,000 distinct CDR3 sequences, less than 25% of them singletons. Sequencing was done on a sample of blood. Source of these receptors: a woman younger than 45 with Graves' ophthalmopathy. Each CDR3 is given without its conserved first and last residue. Each record gives: V gene, J gene, CDR3 protein.

v_gene: TRBV6-5; j_gene: TRBJ2-7; CDR3aa: ASSYGRASYEQY
v_gene: TRBV15; j_gene: TRBJ2-6; CDR3aa: ATSRGPPYSGQDSGANVLT
v_gene: TRBV5-1; j_gene: TRBJ1-5; CDR3aa: ASSRDGRGYQPQH
v_gene: TRBV14; j_gene: TRBJ2-7; CDR3aa: ASSQDRPGPQPYEQY
v_gene: TRBV4-2; j_gene: TRBJ2-7; CDR3aa: ASRGDRDPSYEQY
v_gene: TRBV5-1; j_gene: TRBJ1-1; CDR3aa: TSSLGWTEAF
v_gene: TRBV28; j_gene: TRBJ2-2; CDR3aa: ASRDDNTGELF
v_gene: TRBV10-2; j_gene: TRBJ2-4; CDR3aa: ASSESWGRGNIQY
v_gene: TRBV12-3/TRBV12-4; j_gene: TRBJ1-2; CDR3aa: ASSLGGQNHYGYT
v_gene: TRBV14; j_gene: TRBJ1-1; CDR3aa: ASSQETGLNMNTEAF
v_gene: TRBV20-1; j_gene: TRBJ1-5; CDR3aa: SAREIKTGPEYSNQPQH
v_gene: TRBV6-2/TRBV6-3; j_gene: TRBJ1-5; CDR3aa: ASSYSPWTGGERGNQPQH
v_gene: TRBV28; j_gene: TRBJ1-2; CDR3aa: ASTQGIYGYT